This T cell receptor beta chain is drawn from a study of OX40 agonist ivuxolimab in advanced cancers. Study as a whole: Ivuxolimab is an agonistic anti-OX40 (CD134) antibody, and patients were treated with it. Earlier anti-PD-1, anti-PD-L1 or anti-CTLA-4 therapy was permitted; about 38% had received some.

On this clone: The target antigen is unknown.

This CDR3 contains 11 residues. The germline V gene has CDR1 SQVTM and CDR2 ANQGSEA. Using immunoSEQ multiplex PCR, the repertoire was profiled, and TCRdb retains in-frame clones only, with some absent. Of tens of thousands of clones listed, around nine tenths are singletons. If patients had autoimmune disease history or systemic immunosuppression, they were excluded. Whole-study results and caveats: Expanded clones were, on average, more numerous among CD8+ T cells than CD4+.

The starting material was CD4+ or CD8+ T cells sorted from blood, obtained in a trial of the OX40 agonist ivuxolimab. The chain joins TRBV29-1 to TRBJ2-7; D may be TRBD1 (6 bases). This sequence originates from an adult with an advanced solid tumor such as melanoma, head and neck, liver or kidney cancer. CDR3 loop: CAGTSSYEQYF. For the CDR3, the DNA is TGCGCCGGGACATCGTCCTACGAGCAGTACTTC.